This TCR beta chain was observed in a study of cytomegalovirus exposure and HLA in healthy donors. The PCR was carried out with 60 Vbeta primers and 13 Jbeta primers. Sequencing used immunoSEQ multiplex PCR; TCRdb keeps in-frame clones, though not all of them. The sample lists 100,000 to 150,000 clones, 80% to 85% seen once, with around 0.99% in the top ten. General study points: Immune exposure was documented only through CMV serostatus. In a later analysis, the majority of CMV-associated beta chains seemingly showed HLA restriction.

This clone was observed a handful of times. The antigen is not known. The CDR3 consists of 17 residues. Germline V lookup: CDR1 SGHNT, CDR2 YENEEA. J gave up 2 bases and V 3 bases, and 6 bases lay outside the gene matches. The specimen sequenced was PBMCs. The chain links TRBV11-3 to TRBJ2-1; 11 bases fit TRBD2. The receptor comes from a woman in her twenties or thirties in good health and CMV-seronegative. The CDR3 DNA sequence: TGTGCCAGCAGCTTTTCGGTAGCGGGAGGGCCCTACAATGAGCAGTTCTTC. Protein product: CASSFSVAGGPYNEQFF.